This T cell receptor (beta chain) was recorded in a study of shared clonotypes between healthy human individuals. Sequencing used immunoSEQ multiplex PCR; TCRdb keeps in-frame clones, though not all of them. The data show some 1.4 million clones, roughly 96% seen once. Every donor, a Caucasian adult, lived in Nashville, Tennessee. This receptor was taken from a man aged 30 to 39 in good health. The sequenced sample was naive CD4+ T cells sorted from blood. Subset in this sample: CD45RA+ positively selected.

The CDR3 protein is CASSPASGANVLTF. CDR3 DNA sequence: TGTGCCAGCAGCCCCGCAAGCGGGGCCAACGTCCTGACTTTC. V usage is TRBV9 and J usage is TRBJ2-6; D not resolved. The V end was cut by 4 bases, the J end by 4 bases, with 9 bases between. CDR1 SGDLS and CDR2 YYNGEE come from the germline V gene. The CDR3 extends over 14 amino acids.